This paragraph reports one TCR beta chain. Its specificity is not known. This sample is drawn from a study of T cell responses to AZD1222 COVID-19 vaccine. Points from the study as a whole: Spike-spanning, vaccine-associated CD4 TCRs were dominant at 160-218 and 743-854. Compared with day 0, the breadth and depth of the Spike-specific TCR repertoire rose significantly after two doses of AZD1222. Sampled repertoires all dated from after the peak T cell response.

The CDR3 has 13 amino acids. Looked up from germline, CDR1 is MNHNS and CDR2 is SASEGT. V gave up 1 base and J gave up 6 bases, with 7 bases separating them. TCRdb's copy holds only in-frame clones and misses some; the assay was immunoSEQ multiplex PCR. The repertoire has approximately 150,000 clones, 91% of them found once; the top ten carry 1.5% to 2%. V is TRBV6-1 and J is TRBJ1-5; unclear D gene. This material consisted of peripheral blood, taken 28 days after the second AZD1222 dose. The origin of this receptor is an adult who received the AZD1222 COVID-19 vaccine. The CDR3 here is CASSEGYSQPQHF. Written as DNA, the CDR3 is TGTGCCAGCAGTGAAGGTTACAGTCAGCCCCAGCATTTT.